These T cell receptor beta chains were read from a single sample in a study of monozygotic twins with inflammatory bowel disease. TCRdb derives one entry per CDR3 protein from the 5' RACE reads, leaving out DNA. The data include some 89,000 distinct CDR3 sequences; the top ten clones carry around 7%. What was sequenced was blood. These receptors originate from a human donor with ulcerative colitis or Crohn's disease, or a healthy co-twin of an affected twin (not recorded which). Both conserved end residues are part of each CDR3. Only part of the rows carry a size: once, few, many, or a class if the clone is expanded.

v_call: TRBV5-6
j_call: TRBJ2-3
clone_size: -
cdr3_aa: CASSNGRADTQYF

v_call: TRBV19
j_call: TRBJ1-6
clone_size: -
cdr3_aa: CASSIESPRDSPLHF

v_call: TRBV11-2
j_call: TRBJ2-7
clone_size: -
cdr3_aa: CASSLDAGRYEQYF

v_call: TRBV7-6
j_call: TRBJ1-1
clone_size: -
cdr3_aa: CASSLVGAQAEAFF

v_call: TRBV5-1
j_call: TRBJ2-4
clone_size: -
cdr3_aa: CASSLVAGWGKNIQYF

v_call: TRBV5-4
j_call: TRBJ2-3
clone_size: -
cdr3_aa: CASSLGAVIRSTDTQYF

v_call: TRBV6-1
j_call: TRBJ1-1
clone_size: -
cdr3_aa: CASSPGLFARQNTEAFF

v_call: TRBV7-2
j_call: TRBJ1-2
clone_size: -
cdr3_aa: CASSLGDSPFYGYTF

v_call: TRBV5-6
j_call: TRBJ2-7
clone_size: -
cdr3_aa: CASSFFKAGHEQYF

v_call: TRBV3-1
j_call: TRBJ1-1
clone_size: -
cdr3_aa: CASSQDQPFGEAFF

v_call: TRBV5-1
j_call: TRBJ2-7
clone_size: -
cdr3_aa: CASSLEAGTYEQYF

v_call: TRBV11-2
j_call: TRBJ2-3
clone_size: -
cdr3_aa: CASSLGGDTQYF

v_call: TRBV29-1
j_call: TRBJ2-5
clone_size: -
cdr3_aa: CSVARDPLKETQYF

v_call: TRBV12-3/TRBV12-4
j_call: TRBJ1-5
clone_size: -
cdr3_aa: CASSLIRDQPQHF

v_call: TRBV20-1
j_call: TRBJ2-7
clone_size: -
cdr3_aa: CSARFSEYEQYF

v_call: TRBV7-2
j_call: TRBJ1-3
clone_size: -
cdr3_aa: CASSPMNSGNTIYF

v_call: TRBV20-1
j_call: TRBJ2-7
clone_size: -
cdr3_aa: CSARGGGDYEQYF

v_call: TRBV20-1
j_call: TRBJ2-2
clone_size: -
cdr3_aa: CSARRGLAGTGELFF

v_call: TRBV7-7
j_call: TRBJ2-1
clone_size: -
cdr3_aa: CASSLGDVPYNEQFF

v_call: TRBV29-1
j_call: TRBJ2-1
clone_size: -
cdr3_aa: CSVLGVGQGRTGGYNEQFF

v_call: TRBV11-2
j_call: TRBJ2-2
clone_size: -
cdr3_aa: CASSLEGTAKTTGELFF

v_call: TRBV12-3/TRBV12-4
j_call: TRBJ2-3
clone_size: -
cdr3_aa: CVSSFMGLTTDTQYF

v_call: TRBV7-2
j_call: TRBJ2-1
clone_size: medium-sized
cdr3_aa: CASSLAPPSRGPQSEQFF

v_call: TRBV7-8
j_call: TRBJ1-4
clone_size: -
cdr3_aa: CASTGRANEKLFF

v_call: TRBV11-3
j_call: TRBJ2-3
clone_size: -
cdr3_aa: CASSRDFQSDTQYF

v_call: TRBV6-1
j_call: TRBJ1-1
clone_size: -
cdr3_aa: CASSELRGTEAFF

v_call: TRBV27
j_call: TRBJ2-2
clone_size: -
cdr3_aa: CASKRGYTGELFF

v_call: TRBV5-1
j_call: TRBJ2-1
clone_size: -
cdr3_aa: CASSETSGNEQFF

v_call: TRBV6-2/TRBV6-3
j_call: TRBJ2-7
clone_size: -
cdr3_aa: CASSYSGGMNYEQYF

v_call: TRBV7-2
j_call: TRBJ2-5
clone_size: -
cdr3_aa: CASSPFGETQYF

v_call: TRBV9
j_call: TRBJ2-2
clone_size: -
cdr3_aa: CASSVGRGRGDTGELFF

v_call: TRBV9
j_call: TRBJ1-1
clone_size: -
cdr3_aa: CASSVDGGFTEAFF

v_call: TRBV27
j_call: TRBJ2-7
clone_size: -
cdr3_aa: CASSPLIGWDYEQYF

v_call: TRBV7-9
j_call: TRBJ2-1
clone_size: -
cdr3_aa: CASSLLGADSGNEQFF

v_call: TRBV5-5
j_call: TRBJ2-7
clone_size: -
cdr3_aa: CASSGTGYNEQYF

v_call: TRBV12-3/TRBV12-4
j_call: TRBJ1-1
clone_size: -
cdr3_aa: CASSQTGNTEAFF

v_call: TRBV6-1
j_call: TRBJ2-1
clone_size: -
cdr3_aa: CASRTSGLGYNEQFF

v_call: TRBV7-7
j_call: TRBJ2-2
clone_size: -
cdr3_aa: CASSLSGGGTGELFF

v_call: TRBV20-1
j_call: TRBJ1-6
clone_size: -
cdr3_aa: CSAATGRSFSPLHF